This TCR beta chain was sequenced during a study of blood T cell repertoires in COVID-19. At the level of the study: Acute and convalescent COVID-19 specimens originated in the United States, Italy and Spain. The analysed material was cDNA or gDNA that came from T cells, B-cell-depleted T cells, or PBMCs.

The germline V gene encodes CDR1 SGHRS and CDR2 YFSETQ. The CDR3 is made up of 16 amino acids. V gave up 0 bases and J gave up 1 base, with 10 bases separating them. In the study's own analysis: The authors estimated nucleated cell counts from reference gene primer amplification. The repertoire was sequenced with immunoSEQ multiplex PCR; TCRdb's copy has only in-frame clones and lacks some. The D gene and trimming were derived from the DNA, and the V and J assignments and clone size from that table. The table includes approximately 46,000 clones, 82% detected once. This rearrangement joins TRBV5-1 to TRBJ2-2, with D hard to call. Source material: peripheral blood. The TCR sequence derives from a woman aged 65 to 85 with acute or convalescent COVID-19. Here the CDR3 reads CASSLAVPRNTGELFF. The DNA of the CDR3 is TGCGCCAGCAGCTTGGCCGTCCCCAGGAACACCGGGGAGCTGTTTTTT.